This T cell receptor (beta chain) was found in a study of blood T cell repertoires in COVID-19. Study-wide background: The samples span acute and convalescent COVID-19 from the United States, Italy and Spain. T cells, B-cell-depleted T cells, or PBMCs provided the cDNA or gDNA that served as material.

Using immunoSEQ multiplex PCR, the repertoire was profiled, and TCRdb retains in-frame clones only, with some absent. The sample carries about 230,000 clones, over 80% recorded once. This CDR3 spans 15 amino acids. Germline V gene lookup returns CDR1 KGHSH and CDR2 LQKENI. Germline trimming cut 2 bases from V and 3 bases from J; bases unmatched to any gene: 5. The chain carries TRBV18 and TRBJ1-1; TRBD1 aligns across 8 bases. The sequenced sample was peripheral blood. This receptor was obtained from a woman in her seventies with active or convalescent COVID-19. The CDR3: CASSPMGQDYTEAFF. CDR3 in DNA: TGTGCCAGCTCACCAATGGGACAGGACTACACTGAAGCTTTCTTT.